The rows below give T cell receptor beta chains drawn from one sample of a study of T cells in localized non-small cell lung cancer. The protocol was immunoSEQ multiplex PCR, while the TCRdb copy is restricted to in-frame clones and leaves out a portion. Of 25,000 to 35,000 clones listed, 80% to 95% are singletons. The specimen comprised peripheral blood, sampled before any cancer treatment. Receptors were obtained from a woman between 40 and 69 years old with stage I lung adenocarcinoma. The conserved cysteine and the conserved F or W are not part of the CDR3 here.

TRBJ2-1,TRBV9,ASSVAGDSYNEQF
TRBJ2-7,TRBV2,ASTKRGGHYEQY
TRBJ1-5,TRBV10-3,AISESGQSNQPQH
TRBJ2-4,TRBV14,ASSIRGAKNIQY
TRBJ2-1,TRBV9,ASSVGTTGVNEQF
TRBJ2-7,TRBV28,ASTQGGDYEQY
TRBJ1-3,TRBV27,ASSPRAQGSGNTIY
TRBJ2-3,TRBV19,ASSRPGQGGSDTQY
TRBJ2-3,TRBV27,ASNPSAIALDTQY
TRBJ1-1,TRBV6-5,ASSYSAVRSTEAF
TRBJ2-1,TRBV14,ASSQGAGGWNEQF
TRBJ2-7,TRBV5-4,ASSLEGGRGVPYEQY
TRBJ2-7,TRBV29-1,SVEGRSTAYEQY
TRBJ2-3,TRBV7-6,ASSYRGRVDQY
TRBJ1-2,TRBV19,ASSIEANYGYT
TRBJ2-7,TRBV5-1,ASSLDPGSYSYEQY
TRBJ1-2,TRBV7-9,ASRTWKGYT
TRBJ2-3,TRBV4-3,ASSQDRDSTDTQY
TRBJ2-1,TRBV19,ASSTPRGGSYNEQF
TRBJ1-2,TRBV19,ASSIESRTSYGYT
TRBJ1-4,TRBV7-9,ASSVSATNEKLF
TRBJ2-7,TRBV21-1,ASSKGEDRGGSYEQY
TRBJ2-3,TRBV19,ASSITDTQY
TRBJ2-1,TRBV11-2,ASKGYNEQF
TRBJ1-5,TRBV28,ASSLPQPGNQPQH
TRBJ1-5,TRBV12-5,ASGPPCRTGEDSNQPQH
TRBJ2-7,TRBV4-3,ASSQEVQRIPYEQY
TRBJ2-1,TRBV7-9,ASSSSGLAGRGEQF
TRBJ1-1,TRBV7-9,ASSSQGNTEAF
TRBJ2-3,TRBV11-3,ASSLDGSGRMADTQY
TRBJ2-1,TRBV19,ASSTQPLTEQF
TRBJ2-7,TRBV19,ASSRTPRDRYYEQY
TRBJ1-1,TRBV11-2,ASRLTGNTEAF
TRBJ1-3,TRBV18,ASSPKGDGNTIY
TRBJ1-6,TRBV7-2,ASSRAPPVGQPLH
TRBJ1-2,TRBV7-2,ASSLDRGIIYGYT
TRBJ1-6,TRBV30,AWSVDRPVLH
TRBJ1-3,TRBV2,ASSELHSGNTIY
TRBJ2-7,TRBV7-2,ASSLEGRDYEQY
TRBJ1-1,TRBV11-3,ASSLDAGNTEAF
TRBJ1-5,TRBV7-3,ASSLTADSNQPQH
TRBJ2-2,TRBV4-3,ASSQGSLAGITGELF
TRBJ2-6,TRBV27,ASSLLGAGHSGANVLT
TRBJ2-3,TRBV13,ASSLVSGASTDTQY
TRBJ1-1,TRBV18,ASSPTGGLNTEAF
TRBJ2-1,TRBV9,ASSVDSGTYNEQF